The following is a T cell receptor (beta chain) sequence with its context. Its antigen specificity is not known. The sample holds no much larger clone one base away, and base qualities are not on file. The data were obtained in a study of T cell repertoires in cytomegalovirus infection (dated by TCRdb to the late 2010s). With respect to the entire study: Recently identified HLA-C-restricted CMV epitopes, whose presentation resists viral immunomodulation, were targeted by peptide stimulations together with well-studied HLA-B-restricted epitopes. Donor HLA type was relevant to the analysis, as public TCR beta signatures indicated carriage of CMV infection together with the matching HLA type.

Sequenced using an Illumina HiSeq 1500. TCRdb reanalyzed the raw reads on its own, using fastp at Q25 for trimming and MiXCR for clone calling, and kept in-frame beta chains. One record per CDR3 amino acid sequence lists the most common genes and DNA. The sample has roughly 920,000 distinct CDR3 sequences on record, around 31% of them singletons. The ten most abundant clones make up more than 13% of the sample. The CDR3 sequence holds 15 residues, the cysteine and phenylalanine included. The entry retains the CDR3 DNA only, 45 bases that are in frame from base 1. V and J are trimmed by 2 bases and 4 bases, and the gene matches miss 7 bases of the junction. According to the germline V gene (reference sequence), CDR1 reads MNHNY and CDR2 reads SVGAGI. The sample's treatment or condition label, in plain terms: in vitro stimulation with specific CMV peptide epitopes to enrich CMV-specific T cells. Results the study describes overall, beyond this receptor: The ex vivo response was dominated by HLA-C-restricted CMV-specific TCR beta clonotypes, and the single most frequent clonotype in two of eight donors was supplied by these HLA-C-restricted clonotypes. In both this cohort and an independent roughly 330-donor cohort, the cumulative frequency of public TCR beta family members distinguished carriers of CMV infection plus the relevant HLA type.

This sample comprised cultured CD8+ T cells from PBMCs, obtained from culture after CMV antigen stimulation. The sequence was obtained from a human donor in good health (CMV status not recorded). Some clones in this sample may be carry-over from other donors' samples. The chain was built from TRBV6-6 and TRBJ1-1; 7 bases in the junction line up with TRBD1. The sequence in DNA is TGTGCCAGCAGTTACCGATCCAGGGGGGGCACTGAAGCTTTCTTT. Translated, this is CASSYRSRGGTEAFF.